The entry that follows covers one T cell receptor beta chain sequence. No antigen is known for it. These data come from a study of T cell responses to AZD1222 COVID-19 vaccine. Findings and limits, study-wide: Spike-specific TCR breadth rose after two AZD1222 doses, and depth rose as well. A mostly white British donor set with more females was recruited, and clonal diversity was possibly underestimated. Baseline seropositives among AZD1222 recipients totaled only five or six.

Libraries were prepared by immunoSEQ multiplex PCR; TCRdb keeps only in-frame clonotypes and omits some of them. The table has 150,000 to 200,000 clones, over 85% seen once; the top ten hold around 0.97%. Germline-derived CDR1 and CDR2 are GTSNPN and SVGIG (reference sequence). There are 13 residues in the CDR3. The ends were cut back, 0 bases at V and 3 bases at J, with 6 bases in the middle. The rearrangement uses TRBV30 and TRBJ1-5; D uncertain. The starting material was peripheral blood, obtained 28 days after the second dose of the MenACWY control vaccine. This TCR was recovered from an adult who received the MenACWY meningococcal vaccine as a control. The CDR3 reads CAWSVTDNQPQHF. In DNA form, the CDR3 reads TGTGCCTGGAGTGTAACAGACAATCAGCCCCAGCATTTT.